These T cell receptor beta chains were read from a single sample in a study of blood T cells in healthy people across ages. TCRdb ran MiXCR on the 5' RACE reads and lists one entry per CDR3 protein. This repertoire shows 1.5 million to 2 million distinct CDR3 sequences, approximately 50% found once; its top ten account for roughly 2.1%. Input material: blood. The source is a woman in her thirties or forties in good health. Each CDR3 is given with its conserved first and last residue. The order of the fields is CDR3 protein, V gene, J gene, D gene. D genes are given only for firm matches.

CASSRTGANYNEQFF	TRBV7-3	TRBJ2-1	TRBD1
CASTTAGEETQYF	TRBV2	TRBJ2-5	TRBD2
CASSQAIGITNEKLFF	TRBV4-3	TRBJ1-4	-
CATSSRLIQETQFF	TRBV15	-	-
CASSQGGQGEATNEKLFF	TRBV4-1	TRBJ1-4	TRBD1
CASSLASGGRNEQFF	TRBV12-3/TRBV12-4	TRBJ2-1	TRBD2
CSAGGLANYNEQFF	TRBV20-1	TRBJ2-1	TRBD2
CASSQITSNQPQHF	TRBV4-2	TRBJ1-5	-
CASTPGGGRQETQYF	TRBV5-1	TRBJ2-5	TRBD2
CASRKPETGANVLTF	TRBV6-1	TRBJ2-6	-
CASSHNRGRTDTQYF	TRBV6-5	TRBJ2-3	TRBD1
CASTLGPYRGAYEQYF	TRBV7-2	TRBJ2-7	TRBD1
CASSQKSGGGPYNEQFF	TRBV4-3	TRBJ2-1	TRBD2
CASSQDSWTSGGNSGANVLTF	TRBV4-2	TRBJ2-6	TRBD2
CASSHLGYNTGELFF	TRBV3-1	TRBJ2-2	-
CSASPIRGLTDTQYF	TRBV20-1	TRBJ2-3	-
CSARVPSGRTQETQYF	TRBV20-1	TRBJ2-5	TRBD2
CASSQAGQGTETQYF	TRBV3-1	TRBJ2-5	TRBD1
CASSLEGPGHPRNEQFF	TRBV12-3/TRBV12-4	TRBJ2-1	-
CASSLAGLTDTQYF	TRBV7-2	TRBJ2-3	TRBD2
CASSQDTGQGVWQETQYF	TRBV4-1	TRBJ2-5	TRBD1
CAISVGNEQFF	TRBV10-3	TRBJ2-1	-
CASSFDLDSPLHF	TRBV7-8	TRBJ1-6	-
CASNHKRGNTGELFF	TRBV6-5	TRBJ2-2	-
CAISLDPSGGEKETQYF	TRBV10-3	TRBJ2-5	TRBD2
CASSSSGQGPNEQFF	TRBV7-2	TRBJ2-1	-
CASSQGSLLYGYTF	TRBV6-1	TRBJ1-2	-
CASSKRQIPGTGTQYF	TRBV6-5	TRBJ2-3	-
CATSEAVGFDEQYF	TRBV24-1	TRBJ2-7	-
CATSRVLTYEQYF	TRBV15	-	-
CASSLTLAGGHDTQYF	TRBV28	TRBJ2-3	TRBD2
CASSLGFGMGLSGYGYTF	TRBV3-1	TRBJ1-2	-
CASSRERDFSYEQYF	TRBV5-1	TRBJ2-7	-
CSAKHRGNEQYF	TRBV20-1	TRBJ2-5	TRBD1
CASSQDIGHPYEQYF	TRBV3-1	TRBJ2-7	-
CASSQDLGAEPLEKLFF	TRBV4-3	TRBJ1-4	-
CASTTLGEGPDTQYF	TRBV6-2/TRBV6-3	TRBJ2-3	-
CASSIHLQNEQFF	TRBV2	TRBJ2-1	-
CSASGDFNQPQHF	TRBV20-1	TRBJ1-5	-
CASRSGDRGSRGYTF	TRBV6-5	TRBJ1-2	TRBD1
CASSQGLGQHNEQFF	TRBV4-2	TRBJ2-1	-
CASSAEDSPLDYEQYF	TRBV5-1	TRBJ2-7	-
CASSKAGTGDQPQHF	TRBV6-1	TRBJ1-5	TRBD1
CVSSQGGLAHTDTQYF	TRBV7-9	TRBJ2-3	-
CAISESMSGGSYEQFF	TRBV10-3	TRBJ2-1	TRBD2
CASSSHTYEQYF	TRBV28	TRBJ2-7	-